The 22 T cell receptor beta chains given below trace back to one sample, sequenced in a study of regulatory T cells in long-lasting Graves disease. Arm-PCR of CDR3 regions with iRepertoire HTBI primers generated TCR beta libraries. One entry per CDR3 protein results from TCRdb running MiXCR on the multiplex PCR reads. Of 510,000 or so distinct CDR3 sequences detected, 12% appear once; the ten largest clones hold 7.5% to 9%. Time point meaning: newly diagnosed GD, antithyroid drugs for less than 3 months. PBMC-derived RNA was used for the TCR library. This same sample was also taken into another study, of T cells in Graves' hyperthyroidism and ophthalmopathy.

The sequencing here drew on peripheral blood mononuclear cells (PBMCs), taken at new diagnosis, from a patient treated with antithyroid drugs. All receptors come from a woman aged 25 to 45 with Graves disease.

The rearrangement uses TRBV20-1 and TRBJ2-5; D may be TRBD2 (5 bases). Per germline, CDR1 DFQATT and CDR2 SNEGSKA (reference sequence). The V end was cut by 1 base, the J end by 5 bases, with 11 bases between. The CDR3 length is 13 residues. The CDR3 region has the DNA TGCAGTGCTAGAGGGGAGAGTAGGGAGACCCAGTACTTC. Its translation is CSARGESRETQYF.

There are many counts of this clonotype. The chain couples TRBV12-3 or TRBV12-4 to TRBJ2-2, with TRBD2 as a possible D gene (6 bases). The V gene lost 6 bases and the J gene lost 4 bases, with 12 bases spanning the gap. The CDR3 loop spans 14 amino acids. The CDR3 sequence: CASSGRRGTGELFF. CDR3 coding DNA: TGTGCCAGCAGCGGGAGAAGGGGCACCGGGGAGCTGTTTTTT.

This clonotype was counted many times. This rearrangement joins TRBV11-3 to TRBJ2-1; 12 bases line up with TRBD2. Germline CDR1 and CDR2: SGHNT and YENEEA. There are 21 residues in the CDR3. Trimming at V came to 5 bases and at J to 0 bases, leaving 17 bases not matched to a gene. The CDR3 protein is CASSARVGGRTSGISYNEQFF. As DNA, the CDR3 is TGTGCCAGCAGCGCCAGGGTGGGCGGCCGGACTAGCGGGATCTCCTACAATGAGCAGTTCTTC.

This clonotype came up a few times. The chain links TRBV20-1 to TRBJ2-7, with 7 bases lining up with TRBD2. Germline V gene data show CDR1 as DFQATT and CDR2 as SNEGSKA (reference sequence). This CDR3 contains 15 residues. With 1 base clipped from V and 4 bases from J, the junction kept 10 bases outside the gene matches. CDR3 DNA sequence: TGCAGTGCTAGAGGTCGAGGCGGGAGTGGTTACGAGCAGTACTTC. It is translated as CSARGRGGSGYEQYF.

In this sample, this clonotype turned up once. V and J are TRBV7-2 and TRBJ2-2; TRBD2 is a possible D gene (6 bases). There are 14 residues in the CDR3. Looked up from germline, CDR1 is SGHTA and CDR2 is FQGNSA. V lost 2 bases and J lost 6, with 10 bases in between. The CDR3 reads CASSLTSFPGELFF. The CDR3 DNA sequence: TGTGCCAGCAGCTTAACTAGCTTCCCCGGGGAGCTGTTTTTT.

Ten or more counts support this clonotype. The rearrangement joins TRBV6-1 to TRBJ1-5; D perhaps matches TRBD1 (5 bases). Per germline, CDR1 MNHNS and CDR2 SASEGT. Trimming took off 7 bases at V and 3 bases at J, with 16 bases between the two ends. The CDR3 loop spans 15 amino acids. CDR3 amino acids: CASKPSLGTNQPQHF. CDR3 nucleotide sequence: TGTGCCAGCAAGCCATCCTTGGGGACCAATCAGCCCCAGCATTTT.

This clonotype was counted many times. The chain is built from TRBV4-1 and TRBJ2-7, with a weak D call TRBD1 (5 bases). V gave up 1 base and J gave up 4 bases, with 14 bases separating them. CDR1 and CDR2 from the germline V gene are MGHRA and YSYEKL. The CDR3 consists of 15 residues. Here the CDR3 DNA reads TGCGCCAGCAGCCAAGCGGAATTGGGGCCATACGAGCAGTACTTC. As protein: CASSQAELGPYEQYF.

This clonotype was observed a handful of times. V and J are TRBV7-8 and TRBJ2-2; D is tentatively TRBD1 or TRBD2 (5 bases each). This CDR3 is built from 15 residues. Per germline, CDR1 SGHVS and CDR2 FQNEAQ. Trimming stripped 5 bases from V and 4 bases from J, with 14 bases between. The CDR3: CASSQGRDVTGELFF. The CDR3 bases are TGTGCCAGCAGCCAAGGAAGGGACGTCACCGGGGAGCTGTTTTTT. The full variable domain, its missing parts supplied by reference TRBV7-8 and TRBJ2-2, is GAGVSQSPRYKVAKRGQDVALRCDPISGHVSLFWYQQALGQGPEFLTYFQNEAQLDKSGLPSDRFFAERPEGSVSTLKIQRTQQEDSAVYLCASSQGRDVTGELFFGEGSRLTVL.

This clonotype has a count of ten or more. This chain uses TRBV18 with TRBJ1-1, with D perhaps TRBD1 (6 bases). V was pared by 6 bases and J by 4 bases, with 9 bases between. Germline V lookup: CDR1 KGHSH, CDR2 LQKENI. CDR3 length: 12 amino acids. The CDR3 loop reads CASSIQGTEAFF. CDR3 sequence (DNA): TGTGCCAGCTCGATACAGGGCACTGAAGCTTTCTTT.

This clonotype appeared many times. The rearrangement uses TRBV11-2 and TRBJ2-3; D possibly matches TRBD1 or TRBD2 (5 bases each). Trimming pared 5 bases from V and 1 base from J, leaving 13 bases between. CDR1 and CDR2 from the germline V gene are SGHAT and FQNNGV. The CDR3 length is 15 residues. The DNA for the CDR3 is TGTGCCAGCAGCCTTACTCCGGGGCGCACAGATACGCAGTATTTT. The encoded protein is CASSLTPGRTDTQYF. The full variable domain, with the rest looked up from reference TRBV11-2 and TRBJ2-3, is EAGVAQSPRYKIIEKRQSVAFWCNPISGHATLYWYQQILGQGPKLLIQFQNNGVVDDSQLPKDRFSAERLKGVDSTLKIQPAKLEDSAVYLCASSLTPGRTDTQYFGPGTRLTVL.

This clonotype was seen at least ten times. The chain carries TRBV11-3 and TRBJ2-1; D is ambiguous. This CDR3 is built from 14 residues. Germline V gene lookup returns CDR1 SGHNT and CDR2 YENEEA. Trimming removed 6 bases at V and 3 bases at J, with 12 bases between. CDR3 in DNA: TGTGCCAGCAGGCCCGCACCAAGCTACAATGAGCAGTTCTTC. Protein: CASRPAPSYNEQFF.

At least ten counts were recorded for this clonotype. J is TRBJ2-1 and V is TRBV2; D perhaps matches TRBD1 (6 bases). V was cut by 4 bases and J by 1 base, with 11 bases left in between. The CDR3 totals 15 residues. Germline V gene sequence: CDR1 SNHLY, CDR2 FYNNEI. As DNA, the CDR3 is TGTGCCAGCAGTGCTCAGGGGCTGTCCTACAATGAGCAGTTCTTC. This translates into CASSAQGLSYNEQFF.

This clonotype has just one count. The V call is TRBV20-1, the J call TRBJ2-3; the match to TRBD2 covers 9 bases. The CDR3 totals 15 residues. Germline CDR1 and CDR2: DFQATT and SNEGSKA (reference sequence). Unmatched junction bases numbered 2, after V lost 1 base and J lost 0 bases. The chain's CDR3 is CSARVSGRSTDTQYF. In DNA, the CDR3 is TGCAGTGCTAGAGTAAGCGGGAGGAGCACAGATACGCAGTATTTT.

This clonotype has just a few counts. The chain links TRBV29-1 to TRBJ2-1; no definite D call. This CDR3 contains 14 residues. Trimming left V 3 bases short and J 7 bases short, with 16 bases between. Germline V gives CDR1 SQVTM, CDR2 ANQGSEA. The CDR3 region has the DNA TGCAGCGTTGACCCAGGCCCCAGCGTAAATGAGCAGTTCTTC. Amino acid sequence: CSVDPGPSVNEQFF.

This clonotype was counted many times. The chain couples TRBV2 to TRBJ1-2; D is unclear. The CDR3 is 13 amino acids. Germline V gene data show CDR1 as SNHLY and CDR2 as FYNNEI. V shed 4 bases and J shed 4 bases, with 10 bases lying between them. The CDR3 reads CASSVGSRYGYTF. CDR3 nucleotides: TGTGCCAGCAGTGTTGGCAGCCGCTATGGCTACACCTTC.

This clonotype came up many times. The rearrangement uses TRBV20-1 and TRBJ1-1, with 10 bases aligning to TRBD1. V trimming: 6 bases; J trimming: 4 bases; junction bases outside the gene matches: 8. Per the germline V gene, CDR1 is DFQATT and CDR2 is SNEGSKA (reference sequence). The CDR3 runs 14 residues. The CDR3: CSAQSGQGGTEAFF. The CDR3 nucleotides are TGCAGTGCCCAATCCGGACAGGGGGGCACTGAAGCTTTCTTT.

This clonotype showed up many times. The V gene is TRBV7-2, the J gene TRBJ2-7, with 8 positions matching TRBD2. Germline V lookup: CDR1 SGHTA, CDR2 FQGNSA. Trimming at V came to 5 bases and at J to 3 bases, leaving 9 bases not matched to a gene. The length of the CDR3 is 15 residues. The CDR3 sequence is CASSPTSGDLYEQYF. For the CDR3, the DNA is TGTGCCAGCAGCCCTACTAGCGGCGATCTCTACGAGCAGTACTTC. Looking up the rest from reference TRBV7-2 and TRBJ2-7 gives the full variable domain: GAGVSQSPSNKVTEKGKDVELRCDPISGHTALYWYRQSLGQGLEFLIYFQGNSAPDKSGLPSDRFSAERTGGSVSTLTIQRTQQEDSAVYLCASSPTSGDLYEQYFGPGTRLTVT.

This clonotype was picked up many times. This chain uses TRBV6-1 with TRBJ1-5; possible D gene TRBD1, 5 bases. The CDR3 has 15 residues. Trimming took off 3 bases at V and 9 bases at J, with 18 bases between the two ends. Germline CDR1 and CDR2: MNHNS and SASEGT. CDR3 DNA sequence: TGTGCCAGCAGTGAGGGGCGTGGGGGGTTTACGCCCCAGCATTTT. It yields the protein CASSEGRGGFTPQHF.

There are many counts of this clonotype. The V and J genes are TRBV6-1 and TRBJ1-2; D is unresolved. The germline V gene encodes CDR1 MNHNS and CDR2 SASEGT. This CDR3 contains 15 residues. V lost 5 bases and J lost 3, with 16 bases in between. In nucleotides, the CDR3 is TGTGCCAGCAGTCCACGGATGCCAGGCCACTATGGCTACACCTTC. Protein product: CASSPRMPGHYGYTF.

This clonotype was counted at least ten times. The chain uses TRBV28 and TRBJ2-7; 8 bases map to TRBD2. CDR1 is MDHEN, CDR2 SYDVKM, per germline. The ends lost 11 bases at V and 7 bases at J; junction bases unmatched: 25. The CDR3 consists of 17 residues. Written as DNA, the CDR3 is TGTGCCGGGGGCAGAAGAGGAGCAAGCGGGGGAGAAGGGGAGCAGTACTTC. It encodes CAGGRRGASGGEGEQYF.

With respect to this clonotype: The missing conserved phenylalanine or tryptophan at the end of this CDR3 makes a read error likely. The chain recombines TRBV25-1 with TRBJ1-1, with D perhaps TRBD1 (6 bases). The germline V gene encodes CDR1 MGHDK and CDR2 SYGVNS. The length of the CDR3 is 15 residues. V lost 3 bases and J 3 bases, leaving 14 bases between the germline ends. As DNA, the CDR3 is TGTGCCAGCAGTGACCCCACTAGGGGGGACACTGAAGCTTTCCTT. Its translation is CASSDPTRGDTEAFL.

For this clonotype: A read error may be the cause here, since a much bigger clone is one base away. In DNA form, the CDR3 reads TGTACCAGCAGCCCCCAGACAGGGTGGGAGACCCAGTACTTC. This codes for CTSSPQTGWETQYF. J is TRBJ2-5 and V is TRBV11-2; 7 bases map to TRBD1. The germline V gene encodes CDR1 SGHAT and CDR2 FQNNGV. CDR3 length: 14 amino acids.